This passage covers 10 T cell receptor beta chains from one sample sequenced in a study of T cell repertoires in cytomegalovirus infection. Via MiXCR, TCRdb re-called the reads, giving one row per CDR3 protein. The repertoire holds about 150,000 distinct CDR3 sequences, over 15% seen once, with roughly a sixth in the top ten. Specimen: CD8+ T cells from PBMCs. These receptors all come from a human donor in good health (CMV status not recorded). Some clones in this sample may be carry-over from other donors' samples.

The chain joins TRBV28 to TRBJ2-7; D is unclear. The germline CDR1 and CDR2 sequences are MDHEN and SYDVKM. This CDR3 spans 14 amino acids. V lost 6 bases, J lost 1 base, and 13 bases lay in between. The CDR3 nucleotides are TGTGCCAGCAGCGTTGGGTTTGAGTCCTACGAGCAGTACTTC. Protein: CASSVGFESYEQYF.

This clonotype was counted only a few times. This CDR3 is CASTSKMDTWNNEQFF. DNA for the CDR3: TGTGCCAGCACCTCTAAGATGGACACGTGGAACAATGAGCAGTTCTTC. The gene calls are TRBV27 and TRBJ2-1, with a weak D call TRBD1 (5 bases). CDR1 MNHEY and CDR2 SMNVEV come from the germline V gene (reference sequence). V was clipped by 7 bases and J by 5 bases, with 21 bases between them. The CDR3 is made up of 16 amino acids.

This clonotype was recorded at least ten times. The rearrangement joins TRBV7-2 to TRBJ2-2; D is uncertain. The CDR3 spans 14 residues. V gave up 5 bases and J gave up 1 base, with 8 bases separating them. CDR1 is SGHTA and CDR2 is FQGNSA in the germline V gene. CDR3 nucleotide sequence: TGTGCCAGCAGCACGGACCAGAACACCGGGGAGCTGTTTTTT. Its protein product is CASSTDQNTGELFF.

The genes are TRBV27 and TRBJ2-2; D remains ambiguous. V was pared by 5 bases and J by 3 bases, with 10 bases between. The CDR3 loop spans 14 amino acids. Germline V gene sequence: CDR1 MNHEY, CDR2 SMNVEV (reference sequence). In DNA, the CDR3 is TGTGCCAGCAGTATATGGACCGACACCGGGGAGCTGTTTTTT. The encoded protein is CASSIWTDTGELFF.

This clonotype has more than one count but fewer than ten. This sequence joins TRBV12-3 or TRBV12-4 and TRBJ2-7; 8 bases fit TRBD1. Trimming at V came to 10 bases and at J to 1 base, leaving 6 bases not matched to a gene. The CDR3 contains 13 residues. CDR3 amino acids: CATHRGDSYEQYF. The CDR3, as DNA: TGTGCCACACACAGGGGGGATTCCTACGAGCAGTACTTC.

This clonotype was recorded a few times. CDR3 in DNA: TGTGCCAGCAGGCCCACGACAGGGCGGAACATTCAGTACTTC. It translates to CASRPTTGRNIQYF. The chain joins TRBV28 to TRBJ2-4; 7 positions match TRBD1. Germline V gene lookup returns CDR1 MDHEN and CDR2 SYDVKM. The length of the CDR3 is 14 residues. Germline trimming cut 6 bases from V and 7 bases from J; bases unmatched to any gene: 9.

The rearrangement joins TRBV6-1 to TRBJ2-7; 7 bases are a match to TRBD2. The germline CDR1 and CDR2 sequences are MNHNS and SASEGT. V shed 2 bases and J 1 base; nucleotides not matched to a gene: 8. The CDR3 consists of 16 residues. This CDR3 is CASSEKGAGASYEQYF. CDR3 in DNA: TGTGCCAGCAGTGAAAAGGGTGCGGGAGCGTCCTACGAGCAGTACTTC.

Worth noting for this clonotype: The junction shows a germline mismatch at one end, possibly a read error. The rearrangement uses TRBV29-1 and TRBJ2-1, with D uncertain. Germline V gene data show CDR1 as SQVTM and CDR2 as ANQGSEA. This CDR3 is 15 amino acids long. The CDR3: CSVEEHVSPYNEQFF. For the CDR3, the DNA is TGCAGCGTAGAAGAACACGTTAGCCCCTACAATGAGCAGTTCTTC.

The chain has TRBV29-1 and TRBJ2-7; D is tentatively TRBD1 or TRBD2 (5 bases each). Deletions cut 2 bases from V and 6 bases from J, with 8 bases between. Germline V gene sequence: CDR1 SQVTM, CDR2 ANQGSEA. The CDR3 spans 11 residues. CDR3 nucleotide sequence: TGCAGCGTTGAATGGGGGTTCGAGCAGTACTTC. It codes for CSVEWGFEQYF.

This clonotype was counted only a few times. The chain uses TRBV7-8 and TRBJ2-7; TRBD1 matches 7 bases. V lost 2 bases, J lost 3 bases, and 13 bases stayed unmatched. The CDR3 sequence is 17 residues long. Germline CDR1 and CDR2: SGHVS and FQNEAQ. CDR3 protein: CASSLRDRPMVGYEQYF. The CDR3, as DNA: TGTGCCAGCAGCTTAAGGGACAGACCTATGGTGGGCTACGAGCAGTACTTC. The full variable domain, rest sourced from reference TRBV7-8 and TRBJ2-7, is GAGVSQSPRYKVAKRGQDVALRCDPISGHVSLFWYQQALGQGPEFLTYFQNEAQLDKSGLPSDRFFAERPEGSVSTLKIQRTQQEDSAVYLCASSLRDRPMVGYEQYFGPGTRLTVT.